The 14 T cell receptor beta chains below were found in one sample sequenced in a study of CD8+ T cells in alopecia areata. The authors extracted RNA and reverse transcribed it into cDNA as the sequencing template. The protocol was immunoSEQ multiplex PCR, while the TCRdb copy is restricted to in-frame clones and leaves out a portion. This table has under 20,000 clones, 50% to 75% appearing once. As to treatment: oral pan-JAK inhibitor, 5-10 mg twice daily. Samples from alopecia areata patients were lesional scalp punch biopsies and peripheral blood. The material was skin, obtained at week 4, from a patient treated with tofacitinib. The receptors here all came from a human donor with alopecia areata.

V is TRBV6-6 and J is TRBJ1-6; TRBD1 matches 7 bases. CDR1 and CDR2 from the germline V gene are MNHNY and SVGAGI (reference sequence). The CDR3 has 14 amino acids. J gave up 10 bases and V 6 bases, and 9 bases lay outside the gene matches. The CDR3 sequence is CASRADTGVSPLHF. CDR3 nucleotide sequence: TGTGCCAGCAGGGCCGATACAGGGGTATCACCCCTCCACTTT.

V and J are TRBV27 and TRBJ2-5, with D possibly being TRBD1 (6 bases). CDR3 size: 12 residues. Germline-derived CDR1 and CDR2 are MNHEY and SMNVEV (reference sequence). V lost 5 bases and J 10 bases, leaving 14 bases between the germline ends. For the CDR3, the DNA is TGTGCCAGCAGTGGGGGCTTTTCGCGCCAGTACTTC. Translated: CASSGGFSRQYF.

The chain couples TRBV5-1 to TRBJ2-6, with D perhaps TRBD1 or TRBD2 (5 bases each). Germline V CDR1 and CDR2: SGHRS, YFSETQ. This CDR3 comprises 15 residues. V lost 0 bases and J 4 bases, leaving 8 bases between the germline ends. The CDR3 sequence is CASSLAGTGANVLTF. Written as DNA, the CDR3 is TGCGCCAGCAGCTTGGCGGGGACGGGGGCCAACGTCCTGACTTTC.

This sequence joins TRBV27 and TRBJ2-7; D may be TRBD2 (5 bases). This CDR3 has 13 amino acids. With 4 bases removed from V and 6 bases from J, the gap between germline ends came to 13 bases. Germline lookup yields CDR1 MNHEY and CDR2 SMNVEV (reference sequence). The CDR3 nucleotides are TGTGCCAGCAGTTACGGGGATGGGATCGAGCAGTACTTC. Translated: CASSYGDGIEQYF.

The CDR3 spells CASSQEGRGMHPHF. The CDR3 DNA sequence: TGCGCCAGCAGCCAAGAGGGCAGGGGAATGCACCCCCACTTT. This rearrangement joins TRBV4-1 to TRBJ1-6, with a possible D match to TRBD1 (6 bases). V was shortened by 0 bases and J by 18 bases, with 18 bases between the two germline ends. Per germline, CDR1 MGHRA and CDR2 YSYEKL. The CDR3 totals 14 residues.

The rearrangement links TRBV6-5 to TRBJ1-1, with a possible D match to TRBD1 (5 bases). V gave up 3 bases and J gave up 1 base, with 12 bases separating them. The CDR3 covers 15 residues. Germline-derived CDR1 and CDR2 are MNHEY and SVGAGI. This CDR3 is CASSYQGGGNTEAFF. CDR3 DNA: TGTGCCAGCAGTTATCAGGGCGGAGGGAACACTGAAGCTTTCTTT.

The V gene is TRBV11-2, the J gene TRBJ2-6; 10 nucleotides match TRBD1. Germline values: CDR1 SGHAT, CDR2 FQNNGV. CDR3 length equals 19 residues. V trimming: 1 base; J trimming: 4 bases; junction bases outside the gene matches: 10. Written as DNA, the CDR3 is TGTGCCAGCAGCTTAGTCTCCCGGGACAGGGGATCCGGGGCCAACGTCCTGACTTTC. Encoded protein: CASSLVSRDRGSGANVLTF.

The chain has TRBV9 and TRBJ1-1; D is possibly TRBD1 (5 bases). The CDR3 contains 13 residues. Looked up from germline, CDR1 is SGDLS and CDR2 is YYNGEE. Trimming removed 0 bases at V and 3 bases at J, with 6 bases between. The CDR3 DNA sequence: TGTGCCAGCAGCGTAGGGGGGTACACTGAAGCTTTCTTT. Protein sequence: CASSVGGYTEAFF.

This clone has just a few counts. J is TRBJ2-7 and V is TRBV6-5; D is unresolved. Deletions cut 5 bases from V and 4 bases from J, with 6 bases between. This CDR3 contains 11 residues. CDR1 and CDR2 from the germline V gene are MNHEY and SVGAGI. In DNA, the CDR3 is TGTGCCAGCAGTAATCAGTACGAGCAGTACTTC. Translated: CASSNQYEQYF.

The chain uses TRBV14 and TRBJ2-3, with TRBD1 identical over 7 bases. Losses at the gene ends were 3 bases for V and 5 bases for J; bases not matched to a gene: 8. This CDR3 is 15 amino acids long. Germline V gives CDR1 SGHDN, CDR2 FVKESK. The CDR3 sequence is CASSHRQGSGDTQYF. DNA of the CDR3: TGTGCCAGCAGCCATCGACAGGGAAGTGGAGATACGCAGTATTTT. The complete variable domain, with remaining parts taken from reference TRBV14 and TRBJ2-3, reads EAGVTQFPSHSVIEKGQTVTLRCDPISGHDNLYWYRRVMGKEIKFLLHFVKESKQDESGMPNNRFLAERTGGTYSTLKVQPAELEDSGVYFCASSHRQGSGDTQYFGPGTRLTVL.

The V call is TRBV2, the J call TRBJ2-6; 7 bases map to TRBD1. CDR3 length: 15 amino acids. V was pared by 7 bases and J by 2 bases, with 5 bases of the junction left unmatched. Germline V gene lookup returns CDR1 SNHLY and CDR2 FYNNEI. This CDR3 reads CASTEQGTGANVLTF. CDR3 DNA: TGTGCCAGCACCGAACAGGGGACTGGGGCCAACGTCCTGACTTTC.

This clone has just a few counts. The chain is built from TRBV6-5 and TRBJ1-5; D gene unclear. In germline, CDR1 is MNHEY, CDR2 SVGAGI. The CDR3 is made up of 15 amino acids. V gave up 5 bases and J gave up 0 bases, with 11 bases separating them. The CDR3 nucleotides read TGTGCCAGCAGTCCCCGGGCCGTTAGCAATCAGCCCCAGCATTTT. Its translation is CASSPRAVSNQPQHF.

The J gene is TRBJ2-3, the V gene TRBV7-3; TRBD2 might be the D (6 bases). V was shortened by 5 bases and J by 0 bases, with 12 bases between the two germline ends. Germline V lookup: CDR1 SGHTA, CDR2 FQGTGA. This CDR3 spans 15 amino acids. The chain's CDR3 is CASSAGLYSTDTQYF. As DNA, the CDR3 is TGTGCCAGCAGCGCGGGACTGTATAGCACAGATACGCAGTATTTT.

DNA of the CDR3: TGTGCCAGCAGCTTGCTAGCGGGGGGGCTACCCGATACGCAGTATTTT. Protein sequence: CASSLLAGGLPDTQYF. The chain employs TRBV5-6 and TRBJ2-3; the match to TRBD2 covers 12 bases. With 1 base clipped from V and 6 bases from J, the junction kept 6 bases outside the gene matches. CDR3 length equals 16 residues. Germline CDR1 is SGHDT and CDR2 is YYEEEE.